Listed below are T cell receptor beta chains from one sample, sequenced in a study of glioma-infiltrating T cells. TCRdb reanalysed the multiplex PCR reads using MiXCR and keeps one entry per CDR3 protein. This table has roughly 100,000 distinct CDR3 sequences, 35% to 50% appearing once. Sequencing input: glioma tissue, nonneoplastic brain tissue, or PBMCs (not recorded which). The receptor set was obtained from a human donor with low-grade glioma or glioblastoma, undergoing nonglioma brain surgery, or in good health (not recorded which). Both conserved end residues are trimmed from each CDR3.

TRBV19	TRBJ2-1	ASSKTSYNEQF
TRBV28	TRBJ2-5	ASSASSQGETRA
TRBV6-1	TRBJ2-7	ASSVGTGVSYEQY
TRBV6-1	TRBJ1-4	AGSEGEKLF
TRBV7-2	TRBJ2-5	ASGRARQETQY
TRBV6-2/TRBV6-3	TRBJ2-7	ASMGTSGYEQY
TRBV5-1	TRBJ2-2	ASRPGQGETRELF
TRBV7-8	TRBJ2-1	ASSLALLAHGEQF
TRBV29-1	TRBJ1-1	SVRTGNTEAF
TRBV6-4	TRBJ2-1	ASSLTSGGGCEQF
TRBV6-2/TRBV6-3	TRBJ2-3	ASSWGLAVTDTQY
TRBV5-1	TRBJ2-2	ASSSGKPLKTGELF
TRBV24-1	TRBJ2-2	ATSDPGNTGELS
TRBV20-1	TRBJ2-5	SADATSGGFGTQY
TRBV12-5	TRBJ1-6	ASGLKHGSPLH
TRBV2	TRBJ2-3	AILGKGPDTQY
TRBV5-4	TRBJ2-3	ASSPNLGTDTQY
TRBV6-1	TRBJ2-7	ATLATLPYEQY
TRBV27	TRBJ1-2	ASSLGTAAYGYT
TRBV5-4	TRBJ1-6	ASSLGTEPLH
TRBV29-1	TRBJ2-2	SVEAVTGGELF
TRBV6-2/TRBV6-3	TRBJ2-1	ASSLVAGGNNEQF
TRBV20-1	TRBJ2-1	SAREAWGRVEQF